The clone carrying this TCR beta chain has more than one count but fewer than ten. This record comes from a study of regulatory T cells in long-lasting Graves disease. This CDR3 is 18 amino acids long. The germline CDR1 and CDR2 sequences are MNHEY and SMNVEV (reference sequence). V lost 0 bases and J lost 0, with 12 bases in between. The time point: newly diagnosed GD, antithyroid drugs for less than 3 months. The TCR library used RNA extracted from PBMCs. HTBI primers from iRepertoire and Arm-PCR of CDR3 regions yielded the TCR beta libraries. TCRdb passed the multiplex PCR reads through MiXCR, listing each CDR3 protein once. The sample shows 520,000 or so distinct CDR3 sequences, approximately 12% of them seen only once. These sequences were also reported in another study, on T cells in Graves' hyperthyroidism and ophthalmopathy.

The chain joins TRBV27 to TRBJ1-6; D unclear. This TCR came from a young woman with Graves disease. Sequencing was performed on peripheral blood mononuclear cells (PBMCs), taken at new diagnosis, from a patient treated with antithyroid drugs. CDR3 nucleotides: TGTGCCAGCAGTTTATCGAAAGTACAGAGCTCCTATAATTCACCCCTCCACTTT. Amino acid sequence: CASSLSKVQSSYNSPLHF.